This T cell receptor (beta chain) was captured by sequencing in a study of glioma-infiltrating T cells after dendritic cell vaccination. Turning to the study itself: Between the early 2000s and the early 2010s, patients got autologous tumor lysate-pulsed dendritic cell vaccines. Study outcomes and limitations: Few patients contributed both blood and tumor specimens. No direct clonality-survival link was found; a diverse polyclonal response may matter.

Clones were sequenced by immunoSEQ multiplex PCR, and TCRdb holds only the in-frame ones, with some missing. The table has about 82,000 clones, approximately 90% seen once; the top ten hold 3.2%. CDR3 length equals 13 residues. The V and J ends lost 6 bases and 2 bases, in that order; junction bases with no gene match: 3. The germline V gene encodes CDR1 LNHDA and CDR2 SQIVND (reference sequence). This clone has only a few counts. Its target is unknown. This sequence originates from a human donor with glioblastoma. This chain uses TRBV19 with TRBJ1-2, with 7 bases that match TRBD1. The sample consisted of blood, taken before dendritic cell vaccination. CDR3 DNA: TGTGCCAGTAGGGGGACAGACAACTATGGCTACACCTTC. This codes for CASRGTDNYGYTF.